A single T cell receptor (beta chain) is shown here with its context. Antigen unknown. Clones were read by immunoSEQ multiplex PCR, and TCRdb kept only the in-frame ones, dropping some. The table lists approximately 100,000 clones, roughly 84% of them singletons. This sample is drawn from a study of radiotherapy plus CTLA-4 blockade in lung cancer. Study-wide results and limits: Early blood T cell clone dynamics, with interferon-beta, were reported to best predict response.

This specimen consisted of peripheral blood, obtained from a patient treated with radiotherapy plus ipilimumab. The origin of this receptor is a human donor with non-small cell lung cancer that progressed on radiotherapy plus ipilimumab. Some clones in this sample may be carry-over from other donors' samples.

CDR3 coding DNA: TGCAGCGTTGAGCGGACGAACACTGAAGCTTTCTTT. It encodes CSVERTNTEAFF. The rearrangement uses TRBV29-1 and TRBJ1-1; D unresolved. The germline gives CDR1 SQVTM, CDR2 ANQGSEA. V lost 3 bases and J lost 1, with 6 bases in between. The CDR3 runs to 12 residues. The full variable domain, rest sourced from reference TRBV29-1 and TRBJ1-1, is SAVISQKPSRDICQRGTSLTIQCQVDSQVTMMFWYRQQPGQSLTLIATANQGSEATYESGFVIDKFPISRPNLTFSTLTVSNMSPEDSSIYLCSVERTNTEAFFGQGTRLTVV.